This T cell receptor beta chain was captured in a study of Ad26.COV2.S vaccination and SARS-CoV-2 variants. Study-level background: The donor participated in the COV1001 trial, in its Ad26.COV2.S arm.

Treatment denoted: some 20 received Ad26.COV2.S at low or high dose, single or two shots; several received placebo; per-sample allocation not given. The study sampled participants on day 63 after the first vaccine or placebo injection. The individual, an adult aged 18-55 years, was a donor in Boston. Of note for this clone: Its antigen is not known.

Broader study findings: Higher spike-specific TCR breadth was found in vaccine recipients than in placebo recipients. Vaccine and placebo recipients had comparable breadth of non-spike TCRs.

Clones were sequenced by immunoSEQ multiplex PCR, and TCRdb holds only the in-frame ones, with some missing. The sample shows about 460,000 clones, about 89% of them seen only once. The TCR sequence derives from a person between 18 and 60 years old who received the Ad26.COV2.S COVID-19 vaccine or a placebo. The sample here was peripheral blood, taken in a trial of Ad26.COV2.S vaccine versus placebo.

Written as DNA, the CDR3 is TGCGCCAGCAGCCAAGTTGGCACCGGGACCTATAATTCACCCCTCCACTTT. Translated: CASSQVGTGTYNSPLHF. The J gene is TRBJ1-6, the V gene TRBV4-1, with D uncertain. V was cut by 1 base and J by 2 bases, with 12 bases left in between. Germline lookup yields CDR1 MGHRA and CDR2 YSYEKL. This CDR3 region has 17 residues.